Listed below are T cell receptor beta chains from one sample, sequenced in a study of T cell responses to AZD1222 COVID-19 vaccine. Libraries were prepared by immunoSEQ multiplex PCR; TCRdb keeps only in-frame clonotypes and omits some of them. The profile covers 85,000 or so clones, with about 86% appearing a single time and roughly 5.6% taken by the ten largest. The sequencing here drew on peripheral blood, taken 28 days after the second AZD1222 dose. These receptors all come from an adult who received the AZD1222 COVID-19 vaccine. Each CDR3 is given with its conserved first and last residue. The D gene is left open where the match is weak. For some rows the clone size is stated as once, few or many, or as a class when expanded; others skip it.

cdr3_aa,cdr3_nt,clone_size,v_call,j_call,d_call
CASSLGGQEKLFF,TGTGCCAGCAGTTTGGGGGGCCAGGAAAAACTGTTTTTT,NA,TRBV28,TRBJ1-4,NA
CASSDTGPTTNEKLFF,TGTGCCAGCAGCGACACAGGGCCTACAACTAATGAAAAACTGTTTTTT,NA,TRBV7-9,TRBJ1-4,NA
CASSLLQGARETQYF,TGTGCCAGCAGTTTATTGCAGGGGGCGAGGGAGACCCAGTACTTC,NA,TRBV6-5,TRBJ2-5,TRBD1
CASSVQGGKTEAFF,TGTGCCAGCAGCGTACAGGGCGGGAAGACTGAAGCTTTCTTT,few,TRBV9,TRBJ1-1,NA
CATSEAGVGTDTQYF,TGTGCCACCAGTGAGGCGGGGGTTGGCACAGATACGCAGTATTTT,NA,TRBV24-1,TRBJ2-3,TRBD2
CASLRTAQSTDTQYF,TGTGCCAGCCTCCGGACCGCTCAAAGCACAGATACGCAGTATTTT,NA,TRBV27,TRBJ2-3,NA
CASRLRESQETQYF,TGCGCCAGCAGGCTTCGGGAATCACAAGAGACCCAGTACTTC,NA,TRBV5-1,TRBJ2-5,NA
CASSQLLVAGTGSGEEKLFF,TGTGCCAGCAGCCAACTGCTGGTGGCGGGGACTGGATCAGGGGAAGAAAAACTGTTTTTT,few,TRBV21-1,TRBJ1-4,NA
CASSFGVSNSPLHF,TGTGCCAGCAGCTTTGGGGTGTCCAATTCACCCCTCCACTTT,NA,TRBV13,TRBJ1-6,NA
CASSSGGTGSSGNTIYF,TGTGCCAGCAGCTCGGGGGGAACGGGGTCCTCTGGAAACACCATATATTTT,NA,TRBV5-4,TRBJ1-3,NA
CASSHSSGNGYEQFF,TGCGCCAGCAGCCATTCTAGCGGGAATGGCTATGAGCAGTTCTTC,NA,TRBV4-3,TRBJ2-1,TRBD2
CASSPFYEQFF,TGTGCCAGCAGCCCCTTTTATGAGCAGTTCTTC,once,TRBV7-9,TRBJ2-1,NA
CASSQSSGTGGSPLHF,TGTGCCAGCAGCCAATCGTCCGGGACAGGGGGCTCACCCCTCCACTTT,NA,TRBV14,TRBJ1-6,TRBD1
CASSLFGETQYF,TGTGCCAGCAGTTTGTTCGGTGAGACCCAGTACTTC,NA,TRBV12-3/TRBV12-4,TRBJ2-5,NA
CASSPGTGNEKLFF,TGTGCCAGCAGCCCAGGGACGGGTAATGAAAAACTGTTTTTT,NA,TRBV7-3,TRBJ1-4,NA
CASSRQGKGEKLFF,TGTGCCAGCAGTCGCCAGGGAAAGGGGGAAAAACTGTTTTTT,NA,TRBV6-5,TRBJ1-4,NA
CASRAIDRNQPQHF,TGTGCCAGTAGGGCTATCGATCGCAATCAGCCCCAGCATTTT,few,TRBV19,TRBJ1-5,NA
CASSLRVKYGYTF,TGTGCCAGCAGCCTCCGGGTTAAATATGGCTACACCTTC,few,TRBV11-2,TRBJ1-2,NA
CASSYSPGFGEQYF,TGTGCCAGCAGTTACTCCCCCGGATTTGGCGAGCAGTACTTC,NA,TRBV6-5,TRBJ2-7,NA
CASSIGGLAKNNEQFF,TGTGCCAGTAGTATAGGGGGACTAGCGAAGAACAATGAGCAGTTCTTC,NA,TRBV19,TRBJ2-1,TRBD2
CASRPGTGSGELFF,TGTGCCAGCAGACCCGGGACTGGCTCCGGGGAGCTGTTTTTT,few,TRBV2,TRBJ2-2,NA
CASTLGQGYLYGYTF,TGTGCCAGCACTCTTGGACAGGGTTATCTCTATGGCTACACCTTC,NA,TRBV6-5,TRBJ1-2,TRBD1
CASSMDPSTGYTF,TGTGCCAGCAGTATGGACCCTTCTACAGGCTACACCTTC,NA,TRBV6-4,TRBJ1-2,NA
CASSYLANTEAFF,TGTGCCAGCAGTTACTTGGCCAACACTGAAGCTTTCTTT,NA,TRBV6-5,TRBJ1-1,NA
CASSQGGSGTDTQYF,TGCGCCAGCAGCCAGGGCGGGAGCGGCACAGATACGCAGTATTTT,NA,TRBV4-1,TRBJ2-3,TRBD2
CATSRIDRETQYF,TGTGCCACCAGCAGAATCGACCGGGAGACCCAGTACTTC,NA,TRBV15,TRBJ2-5,NA
CASSTFGGSKNIQYF,TGTGCCAGCAGTACTTTTGGGGGATCCAAAAACATTCAGTACTTC,NA,TRBV6-5,TRBJ2-4,NA
CASSPWSTSYEQYF,TGTGCCAGCAGCCCCTGGAGCACATCCTACGAGCAGTACTTC,NA,TRBV7-2,TRBJ2-7,NA
CASSTGQRETQYF,TGTGCCAGTAGTACGGGACAGCGGGAGACCCAGTACTTC,NA,TRBV19,TRBJ2-5,TRBD1
CASSTGLAGVQYF,TGTGCCAGTAGTACCGGACTAGCGGGGGTACAGTATTTT,once,TRBV19,TRBJ2-3,TRBD2
CASSPGQLNTEAFF,TGTGCCAGCAGCCCGGGACAGCTGAACACTGAAGCTTTCTTT,once,TRBV7-2,TRBJ1-1,TRBD1
CASSLSGTSGVEQYF,TGTGCCAGCAGCCTTTCCGGGACTAGCGGTGTAGAGCAGTACTTC,NA,TRBV3-1/TRBV3-2,TRBJ2-7,TRBD2
CASSIVRGSEAFF,TGTGCCAGTAGTATTGTTCGGGGTTCTGAAGCTTTCTTT,NA,TRBV19,TRBJ1-1,NA
CASSLGQGASNYGYTF,TGTGCCAGCAGTTTGGGACAGGGAGCGTCGAACTATGGCTACACCTTC,NA,TRBV27,TRBJ1-2,TRBD1
CASSLWQIHNEQFF,TGTGCCAGCAGTTTATGGCAGATCCACAATGAGCAGTTCTTC,NA,TRBV28,TRBJ2-1,NA
CASSSTNTGELFF,TGTGCCAGCAGTTCCACCAACACCGGGGAGCTGTTTTTT,NA,TRBV12-3/TRBV12-4,TRBJ2-2,NA
CASSLVIAAGSSYEQYF,TGCGCCAGCAGCTTGGTAATCGCGGCAGGGAGCTCCTACGAGCAGTACTTC,once,TRBV5-1,TRBJ2-7,NA
CASSPGGLAGEQYF,TGTGCCAGCAGCCCCGGAGGACTAGCGGGCGAGCAGTACTTC,few,TRBV4-2,TRBJ2-7,TRBD2
CASSVAREETQYF,TGTGCCAGCAGCGTAGCTCGGGAAGAGACCCAGTACTTC,NA,TRBV9,TRBJ2-5,NA
CATSREPLDTQYF,TGTGCCACCAGCAGAGAACCCCTAGATACGCAGTATTTT,few,TRBV15,TRBJ2-3,NA
CASSYSGSSYEQYF,TGTGCCAGCAGCTATAGCGGGAGTTCCTACGAGCAGTACTTC,few,TRBV7-2,TRBJ2-7,TRBD2
CASSRLAGGRSTDTQYF,TGTGCCAGTAGTAGGCTAGCGGGAGGCCGGAGCACAGATACGCAGTATTTT,NA,TRBV19,TRBJ2-3,TRBD2
CATSRTSSQPQHF,TGTGCCACCAGCAGGACTTCCAGTCAGCCCCAGCATTTT,NA,TRBV15,TRBJ1-5,NA
CASTGQGRRNTGELFF,TGTGCCAGCACCGGACAGGGGCGCCGGAACACCGGGGAGCTGTTTTTT,NA,TRBV7-2,TRBJ2-2,TRBD1
CASSYGGHTDTQYF,TGTGCCAGCAGTTACGGGGGACATACAGATACGCAGTATTTT,NA,TRBV6-2/TRBV6-3,TRBJ2-3,NA
CASSPLELYEQFF,TGTGCCAGCAGCCCACTAGAATTATATGAGCAGTTCTTC,NA,TRBV5-6,TRBJ2-1,NA